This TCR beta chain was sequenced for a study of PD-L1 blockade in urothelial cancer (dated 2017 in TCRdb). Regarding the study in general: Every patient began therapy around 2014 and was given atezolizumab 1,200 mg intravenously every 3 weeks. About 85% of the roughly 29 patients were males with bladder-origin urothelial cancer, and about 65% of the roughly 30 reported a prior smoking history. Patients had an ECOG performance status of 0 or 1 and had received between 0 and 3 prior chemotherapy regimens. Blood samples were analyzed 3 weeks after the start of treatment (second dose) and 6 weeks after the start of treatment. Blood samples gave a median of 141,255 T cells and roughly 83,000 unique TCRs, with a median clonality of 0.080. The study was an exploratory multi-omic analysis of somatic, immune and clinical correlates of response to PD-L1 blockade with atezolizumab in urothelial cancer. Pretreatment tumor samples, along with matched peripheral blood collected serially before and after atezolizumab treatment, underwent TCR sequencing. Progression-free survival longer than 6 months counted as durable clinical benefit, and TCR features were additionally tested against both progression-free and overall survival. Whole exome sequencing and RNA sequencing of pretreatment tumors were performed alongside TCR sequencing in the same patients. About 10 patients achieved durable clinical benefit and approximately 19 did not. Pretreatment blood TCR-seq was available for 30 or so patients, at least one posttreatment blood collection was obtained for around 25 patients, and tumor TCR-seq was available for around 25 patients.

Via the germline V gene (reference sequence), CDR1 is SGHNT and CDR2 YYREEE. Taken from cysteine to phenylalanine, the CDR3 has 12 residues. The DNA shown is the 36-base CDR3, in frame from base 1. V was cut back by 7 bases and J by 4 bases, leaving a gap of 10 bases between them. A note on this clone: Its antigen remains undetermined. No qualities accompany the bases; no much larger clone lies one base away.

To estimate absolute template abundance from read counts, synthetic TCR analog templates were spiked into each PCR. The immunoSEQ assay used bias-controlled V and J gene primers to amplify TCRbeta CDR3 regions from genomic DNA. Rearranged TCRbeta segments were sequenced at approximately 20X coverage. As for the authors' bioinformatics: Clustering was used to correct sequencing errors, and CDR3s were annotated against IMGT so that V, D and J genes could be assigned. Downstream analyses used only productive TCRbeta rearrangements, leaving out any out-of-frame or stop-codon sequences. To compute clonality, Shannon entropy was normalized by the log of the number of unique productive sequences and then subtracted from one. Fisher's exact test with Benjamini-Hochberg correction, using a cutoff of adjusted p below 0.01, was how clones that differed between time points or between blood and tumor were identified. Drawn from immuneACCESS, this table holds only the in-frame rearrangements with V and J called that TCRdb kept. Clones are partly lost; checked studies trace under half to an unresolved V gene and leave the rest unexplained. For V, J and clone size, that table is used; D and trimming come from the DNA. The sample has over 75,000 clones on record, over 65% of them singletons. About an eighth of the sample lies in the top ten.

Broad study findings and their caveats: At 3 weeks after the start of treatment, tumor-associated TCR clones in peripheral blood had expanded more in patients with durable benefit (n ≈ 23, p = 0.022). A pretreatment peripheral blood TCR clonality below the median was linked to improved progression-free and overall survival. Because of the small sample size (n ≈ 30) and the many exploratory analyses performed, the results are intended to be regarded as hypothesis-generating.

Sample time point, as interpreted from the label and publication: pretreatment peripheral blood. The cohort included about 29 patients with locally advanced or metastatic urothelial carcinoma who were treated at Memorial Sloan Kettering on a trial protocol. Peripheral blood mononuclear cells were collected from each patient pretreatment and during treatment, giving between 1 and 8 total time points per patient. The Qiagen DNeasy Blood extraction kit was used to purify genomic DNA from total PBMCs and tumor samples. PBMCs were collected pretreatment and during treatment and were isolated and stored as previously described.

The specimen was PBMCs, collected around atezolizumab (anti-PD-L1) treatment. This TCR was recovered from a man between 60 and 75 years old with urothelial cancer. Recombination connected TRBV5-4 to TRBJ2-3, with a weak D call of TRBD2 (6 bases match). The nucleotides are TGTGCCAGCGGGGGACTTCCAGATACGCAGTATTTT. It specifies CASGGLPDTQYF.